This TCR beta chain was captured in a study of blood T cell repertoires in COVID-19 (dated by TCRdb to the early 2020s). Broadly, across the study: The collaborator samples originated in the United States, Italy and Spain and spanned the acute and convalescent phases of COVID-19. The dataset comprised deeply sampled blood TCRbeta repertoires from subjects exposed to, actively infected with, or recovered from COVID-19. Where available, HLA class I and class II types were taken from metadata supplied by the sample provider and were not determined by assay-based typing. A de-identified subject ID, COVID-19 status, age in years and sex were almost always included in the sample metadata. The prospective study material was composed of cDNA or gDNA derived from T cells, B-cell-depleted T cells, or PBMCs. Samples came from the ongoing ImmuneRACE study (first 160 participants) plus 1,254 subjects from 6 global collaborators. The repertoires were released in a freely available public database intended as a resource for research on the immune response to SARS-CoV-2. Study-level results and caveats: Clinical and demographic metadata were provided uncurated, with the amount varying by source and participant.

Each collaborating institution followed its own protocols to collect whole blood in K2EDTA tubes. For TCRbeta analysis, collaborators shipped samples as frozen whole blood, isolated PBMCs, or DNA extracted from either of those sample types. The immunoSEQ Assay, a bias-controlled multiplex PCR, was used to amplify TCRbeta CDR3 regions from genomic DNA. Regarding the original processing steps: The number of nucleated cells in each sample was estimated from the amplification of reference gene primers within the assay. To quantify the absolute abundance of each unique TCRbeta CDR3 rearrangement, sequence reads were collapsed and filtered. For each sample, productive Simpson clonality was calculated as the square root of Simpson's diversity index across productive rearrangements. Held by TCRdb, this immuneACCESS table contains in-frame sequences only and omits some clones. Under half of the omission traces to an unresolved V gene where checked; the cause of the rest is unknown. That table is the source of V, J and clone size, and D and trimming were worked out from the DNA. The sample data list about 110,000 clones, and 85% to 90% of these were observed just once. The top ten constitute about 3.5% of the sample.

Taken from cysteine to phenylalanine, the CDR3 has 15 residues. The sequence is cut down to CDR3 DNA, 45 bases in frame from base 1. The junction shows trimming of 1 base on V and 6 bases on J, and the gene matches do not reach 6 bases of it. CDR1 and CDR2 were assigned from the germline V gene (reference sequence) as LGHDT and YNNKEL. With regard to this clone: Its cognate antigen has yet to be identified. No base quality information exists; no much larger clone differs at one position.

Source material: peripheral blood. The TCR comes from a woman between 45 and 60 years old with acute or convalescent COVID-19. Rearrangement joined TRBV3-1 (or the pseudogene TRBV3-2) to TRBJ1-5; 7 middle bases align to TRBD1. The sequenced DNA is TGTGCCAGCAGCCAAGCAGGGGGTAAAGGTCAGCCCCAGCATTTT. It specifies CASSQAGGKGQPQHF.